This is a list of T cell receptor beta chains from one sample in a study of cytomegalovirus exposure and HLA in healthy donors. Sequencing was performed with immunoSEQ multiplex PCR; in TCRdb, only in-frame clones are kept and a portion is missing. Of 100,000 to 150,000 clones in the sample, less than 90% are singletons; the top ten hold less than 4.5%. The sequenced sample consisted of PBMCs. These TCRs come from a man aged 18 to 30 in good health and CMV-seropositive. Each CDR3 is given with its conserved first and last residue. D genes are given only for firm matches. Rows may omit the clone size; those that give it use once, few, many or a size class.

v_gene,d_gene,j_gene,abundance,CDR3aa,CDR3nt
TRBV20-1,.,TRBJ1-2,.,CGGRIDYGYTF,TGCGGTGGGAGAATTGACTATGGCTACACCTTC
TRBV19,.,TRBJ1-1,.,CASSSIAAGVAFF,TGTGCCAGTAGTAGTATAGCGGCGGGAGTTGCTTTCTTT
TRBV6-5,.,TRBJ1-5,.,CASSLTSRNQPQHF,TGTGCCAGCAGCCTGACATCACGAAATCAGCCCCAGCATTTT
TRBV7-6,.,TRBJ2-2,.,CASSLGYRGAVGELFF,TGTGCCAGCAGCTTAGGGTATCGGGGGGCCGTCGGGGAGCTGTTTTTT
TRBV6-5,.,TRBJ1-3,.,CASRMRQGSGNTIYF,TGTGCCAGCAGAATGAGGCAGGGGTCAGGAAACACCATATATTTT
TRBV4-3,TRBD2,TRBJ2-3,.,CASSQALRGGVDTQYF,TGCGCCAGCAGCCAAGCCCTGCGGGGGGGCGTGGATACGCAGTATTTT
TRBV27,.,TRBJ1-5,.,CASSGEGRQPQHF,TGTGCCAGCAGTGGAGAGGGTCGTCAGCCCCAGCATTTT
TRBV4-2,.,TRBJ1-1,.,CASSQDMRGAFF,TGTGCCAGCAGCCAAGATATGCGGGGAGCTTTCTTT
TRBV10-2,.,TRBJ1-5,.,CASSGQGLGPQHF,TGCGCCAGCAGTGGGCAGGGCCTGGGGCCCCAGCATTTT
TRBV28,TRBD1,TRBJ2-7,.,CASSDTGGYEQYF,TGTGCCAGCAGTGACACAGGGGGCTACGAGCAGTACTTC
TRBV5-1,TRBD1,TRBJ2-1,.,CASSRQGDTYNEQFF,TGCGCCAGCAGCCGACAGGGCGACACCTACAATGAGCAGTTCTTC
TRBV18,.,TRBJ1-1,few,CASSPNSLNTEAFF,TGTGCCAGCTCACCAAACAGTCTGAACACTGAAGCTTTCTTT
TRBV19,TRBD1,TRBJ1-2,.,CASSPSDRANYGYTF,TGTGCCAGTAGTCCCTCGGACAGGGCCAACTATGGCTACACCTTC
TRBV30,.,TRBJ2-2,.,CAWAPEVAGELFF,TGTGCCTGGGCTCCTGAGGTCGCCGGGGAGCTGTTTTTT
TRBV10-3,.,TRBJ1-3,.,CAISGSRDNRVTGNTIYF,TGTGCCATCAGCGGAAGCCGGGACAACAGGGTAACCGGAAACACCATATATTTT
TRBV6-1,.,TRBJ2-7,.,CASSHRVYEQYF,TGTGCCAGCTCTCACAGGGTTTACGAGCAGTACTTC
TRBV6-1,.,TRBJ2-7,.,CASRAGGDPEQYF,TGTGCCAGCAGAGCAGGAGGGGATCCCGAGCAGTACTTC
TRBV19,.,TRBJ2-1,few,CASSILLAPREQFF,TGTGCCAGTAGTATCCTTCTAGCCCCCCGGGAGCAGTTCTTC
TRBV29-1,.,TRBJ2-5,.,CSVGLQGHEETQYF,TGCAGCGTTGGGTTGCAGGGGCACGAAGAGACCCAGTACTTC
TRBV6-4,TRBD2,TRBJ2-3,medium-sized,CASSDSNGGGGTDTQYF,TGTGCCAGCAGTGACTCGAATGGCGGGGGGGGCACAGATACGCAGTATTTT
TRBV4-3,.,TRBJ2-3,once,CASSQGADTQYF,TGCGCCAGCAGCCAGGGGGCGGATACGCAGTATTTT
TRBV11-2,TRBD1,TRBJ2-1,once,CASSFPRTGGNEQFF,TGTGCCAGCAGCTTCCCCCGGACAGGGGGCAATGAGCAGTTCTTC
TRBV29-1,TRBD1,TRBJ2-1,.,CSVEDDGTGSNEQFF,TGCAGCGTTGAAGACGACGGGACAGGGAGCAATGAGCAGTTCTTC
TRBV4-3,TRBD2,TRBJ2-3,.,CASSQVAGGTDTQYF,TGCGCCAGCAGCCAAGTGGCGGGGGGCACAGATACGCAGTATTTT
TRBV4-1,TRBD1,TRBJ2-1,.,CASSPDSGGNYNEQFF,TGCGCCAGCAGCCCGGACTCAGGGGGTAACTACAATGAGCAGTTCTTC
TRBV18,TRBD1,TRBJ2-3,.,CASSPPGGTGVSGTDTQYF,TGTGCCAGCTCACCTCCAGGGGGGACAGGGGTCTCGGGCACAGATACGCAGTATTTT
TRBV7-8,TRBD2,TRBJ2-1,.,CASSPSSGEKQFF,TGCGCCAGCAGCCCAAGTAGCGGGGAAAAGCAGTTCTTC
TRBV16,TRBD2,TRBJ2-4,.,CASSPGTSIDIQYF,TGTGCCAGCAGCCCCGGGACTAGCATCGACATTCAGTACTTC
TRBV30,.,TRBJ2-2,.,CAWSQGNTGELFF,TGTGCCTGGAGCCAGGGAAACACCGGGGAGCTGTTTTTT
TRBV5-1,.,TRBJ2-3,.,CASSLATDTQYF,TGCGCCAGCAGCTTAGCCACAGATACGCAGTATTTT